This T cell receptor beta chain was sequenced in a study of CD8 T cells in Susac syndrome. Random hexamers primed reverse transcription of about 0.45 to 1 ug RNA. TCRdb recomputed calls from the immunoSEQ multiplex PCR reads with MiXCR, one row per CDR3 protein. Here the sample spans fewer than 350,000 distinct CDR3 sequences, approximately 85% being singletons. CDR3 size: 10 residues. Trimming stripped 5 bases from V and 2 bases from J, with 2 bases between. CDR1 and CDR2 (germline): SQVTM, ANQGSEA. Sequencing was carried out using CD8+ T cells from PBMCs. The J gene is TRBJ2-3, the V gene TRBV29-1; D remains unclear. The TCR sequence derives from a human donor with multiple sclerosis. CDR3 amino acids: CSVFTDTQYF. The CDR3 coding sequence is TGCAGCGTTTTCACAGATACGCAGTATTTT.